The 26 T cell receptor beta chains reported below all come from one sample, sequenced in a study of response to subunit inactivated influenza vaccine. A single record per CDR3 protein comes from TCRdb applying MiXCR to the RT-PCR reads. The table shows 450,000 to 600,000 distinct CDR3 sequences, with approximately 7.3% occurring only once. Sequencing used PBMCs from blood, obtained around 25 months after vaccination. These receptors were obtained from a man aged 45 to 75 who received an inactivated influenza vaccine.

This clonotype has ten or more counts. The genes are TRBV11-2 and TRBJ2-7; D is uncertain. Germline assignment: CDR1 SGHAT and CDR2 FQNNGV. The CDR3 is made up of 14 amino acids. Trimming cost V 3 bases and J 2 bases, with 11 bases left between them. CDR3 region: CASSLGRKAYEQYF. The CDR3 DNA reads as TGTGCCAGCAGCTTGGGCAGGAAGGCCTACGAGCAGTACTTC. Drawing the rest from reference TRBV11-2 and TRBJ2-7, the complete variable domain is EAGVAQSPRYKIIEKRQSVAFWCNPISGHATLYWYQQILGQGPKLLIQFQNNGVVDDSQLPKDRFSAERLKGVDSTLKIQPAKLEDSAVYLCASSLGRKAYEQYFGPGTRLTVT.

This clonotype was seen more than once but under ten times. The chain combines TRBV10-3 with TRBJ2-5, with 9 bases fitting TRBD2. Germline CDR1 ENHRY, CDR2 SYGVKD. The CDR3 length is 17 residues. Losses at the gene ends were 4 bases for V and 5 bases for J; bases not matched to a gene: 14. Here the CDR3 reads CAISVKSLIAGVETQYF. CDR3 sequence (DNA): TGTGCCATCAGTGTCAAATCCCTGATAGCGGGAGTTGAGACCCAGTACTTC.

The sample holds many counts of this clonotype. The chain recombines TRBV20-1 with TRBJ2-7; perhaps TRBD2 as D (6 bases). Trimming removed 1 base from V and 0 bases from J, with 10 bases in between. The germline gives CDR1 DFQATT, CDR2 SNEGSKA (reference sequence). The CDR3 spans 14 residues. DNA of the CDR3: TGCAGTGCTAGAGGCCGGGACTTCTCCTACGAGCAGTACTTC. Protein: CSARGRDFSYEQYF.

In its sample, this clonotype was seen a few times. The chain has TRBV12-3 or TRBV12-4 and TRBJ2-6, with 7 bases identical to TRBD2. The J segment lost 1 base and the V segment lost 4 bases, leaving 10 bases of the junction unmatched. The CDR3 is 18 amino acids. The CDR3 sequence: CASSSLGTTASGANVLTF. CDR3 DNA: TGTGCCAGCAGTTCTCTAGGGACTACCGCATCTGGGGCCAACGTCCTGACTTTC.

This clonotype was counted a few times. The rearrangement joins TRBV4-1 to TRBJ1-1, with unresolved D. Deletions cut 1 base from V and 6 bases from J, with 12 bases between. CDR1 is MGHRA and CDR2 is YSYEKL in the germline V gene. CDR3 length: 14 amino acids. The CDR3, as DNA: TGCGCCAGCAGCCAAGGTCTAGGCCGGGCTGAAGCTTTCTTT. This codes for CASSQGLGRAEAFF.

This clonotype came up many times. This sequence joins TRBV11-2 and TRBJ1-5; TRBD1 agrees at 7 bases. The germline V gene has CDR1 SGHAT and CDR2 FQNNGV. This CDR3 comprises 16 residues. The trim removed 0 bases at V and 5 bases at J, leaving 7 bases unmatched. CDR3 coding DNA: TGTGCCAGCAGCTTAGATTTGAGGGGGCGAGATCAGCCCCAGCATTTT. Translating gives CASSLDLRGRDQPQHF.

This clonotype appeared a few times. J is TRBJ2-3 and V is TRBV6-1; D is undetermined. CDR1 and CDR2 (germline): MNHNS, SASEGT. The CDR3 has 13 amino acids. With 7 bases removed from V and 1 base from J, the gap between germline ends came to 9 bases. CDR3 loop: CASKLTGTDTQYF. CDR3 bases: TGTGCCAGCAAACTTACTGGCACAGATACGCAGTATTTT.

A few counts support this clonotype. The chain recombines TRBV7-9 with TRBJ1-2; the match to TRBD1 covers 9 bases. Germline values: CDR1 SEHNR, CDR2 FQNEAQ (reference sequence). The CDR3 runs 14 residues. V was pared by 2 bases and J by 8 bases, with 6 bases of the junction left unmatched. The CDR3 DNA sequence: TGTGCCAGCAGCTTACTGGACAGGGGACCCGGCTACACCTTC. Translating it yields CASSLLDRGPGYTF. Complete variable domain (other parts from reference TRBV7-9 and TRBJ1-2): DTGVSQNPRHKITKRGQNVTFRCDPISEHNRLYWYRQTLGQGPEFLTYFQNEAQLEKSRLLSDRFSAERPKGSFSTLEIQRTEQGDSAMYLCASSLLDRGPGYTFGSGTRLTVV.

Only a few counts were recorded for this clonotype. The rearrangement links TRBV21-1 to TRBJ2-7; the table gives TRBD2 as D, unverified against the DNA. TRBV21-1 is recorded as a pseudogene. There are 17 residues in the CDR3. For the CDR3, the DNA is TGTGCCAGCGGCTCCTTTAAGGCGCTAGCGGGTTACTACGAGCAGTACTTC. It is translated as CASGSFKALAGYYEQYF.

V gene TRBV6-5 combines with J gene TRBJ2-7; TRBD2 aligns across 7 bases. The junction had 6 bases not matched to a gene; V was cut back by 1 base and J by 3 bases. Per germline, CDR1 MNHEY and CDR2 SVGAGI. This CDR3 contains 15 residues. The CDR3 sequence: CASSYYSSGIYEQYF. The CDR3 DNA sequence: TGTGCCAGCAGTTACTATTCTAGCGGTATCTACGAGCAGTACTTC.

Many counts were recorded for this clonotype. The J gene is TRBJ2-2, the V gene TRBV2; D call uncertain. V was pared by 7 bases and J by 4 bases, with 16 bases between. Germline values: CDR1 SNHLY, CDR2 FYNNEI. The CDR3 consists of 15 residues. This CDR3 is CASKERTFSTGELFF. CDR3 in DNA: TGTGCCAGCAAAGAAAGGACCTTCAGCACCGGGGAGCTGTTTTTT.

This clonotype was counted many times. The rearrangement uses TRBV25-1 and TRBJ2-1, with a tentative D call TRBD2 (5 bases). There are 13 residues in the CDR3. CDR1 is MGHDK and CDR2 is SYGVNS in the germline V gene. V was clipped by 2 bases and J by 5 bases, with 7 bases between them. The CDR3 nucleotides are TGTGCCAGCAGTGAAAAAGCGGACAATGAGCAGTTCTTC. Protein sequence: CASSEKADNEQFF. The complete variable domain, with remaining parts taken from reference TRBV25-1 and TRBJ2-1, reads EADIYQTPRYLVIGTGKKITLECSQTMGHDKMYWYQQDPGMELHLIHYSYGVNSTEKGDLSSESTVSRIRTEHFPLTLESARPSHTSQYLCASSEKADNEQFFGPGTRLTVL.

In this sample, this clonotype turned up a few times. CDR3: CASSLASGWTGELFF. CDR3 in DNA: TGTGCCAGCAGCTTGGCTTCAGGGTGGACCGGGGAGCTGTTTTTT. The V and J genes are TRBV7-2 and TRBJ2-2; tentatively, D is TRBD1 (5 bases). The V gene lost 3 bases and the J gene lost 5 bases, with 13 bases spanning the gap. CDR1 is SGHTA, CDR2 FQGNSA, per germline. The CDR3 is made up of 15 amino acids.

As concerns this clonotype: Sequence at one end of the junction differs from germline and may be a read error. The chain has TRBV6-2 or TRBV6-3 and TRBJ2-1; D is ambiguous. The CDR3 sequence is 11 residues long. Germline CDR1 and CDR2: MNHEY and SVGEGT. The CDR3 region is CASRYYLEQFF. CDR3 sequence (DNA): TGTGCCAGCAGGTACTACTTAGAGCAGTTCTTC.

This clonotype was seen more than once but under ten times. The chain joins TRBV6-2 or TRBV6-3 to TRBJ2-1; 7 bases fit TRBD2. The germline V gene encodes CDR1 MNHEY and CDR2 SVGEGT. The CDR3 extends over 12 amino acids. Trimming took 5 bases from V and 7 from J; bases not matched to a gene: 2. In nucleotides, the CDR3 is TGTGCCAGCAGTGGGCGGGAGAATGAGCAGTTCTTC. It specifies CASSGRENEQFF.

Ten or more counts support this clonotype. V usage is TRBV28 and J usage is TRBJ2-3, with D tentatively TRBD1 (7 bases). Trimming took off 2 bases at V and 2 bases at J, with 14 bases between the two ends. Germline values: CDR1 MDHEN, CDR2 SYDVKM. The CDR3 sequence is 16 residues long. The DNA for the CDR3 is TGTGCCAGCAGTTTACTAGCGACAGGGAACACAGATACGCAGTATTTT. This gives the protein CASSLLATGNTDTQYF.

This chain links TRBV10-3 with TRBJ2-3, with 10 bases aligning to TRBD1. V lost 0 bases, J lost 7 bases, and 10 bases stayed unmatched. The CDR3 consists of 17 residues. Germline V CDR1 and CDR2: ENHRY, SYGVKD. CDR3 in DNA: TGTGCCATCAGTGAGTCGGTTGGGGGACAGGGGCAGAATACGCAGTATTTT. Its translation: CAISESVGGQGQNTQYF.

This sequence joins TRBV4-3 and TRBJ2-5, with TRBD2 matching over 12 bases. The V and J ends lost 0 bases and 5 bases, in that order; junction bases with no gene match: 4. The CDR3 is made up of 16 amino acids. CDR1 LGHNA and CDR2 YSLEER come from the germline V gene. Here the CDR3 reads CASSQDGLAGQETQYF. CDR3 nucleotides: TGCGCCAGCAGCCAAGACGGACTAGCGGGACAGGAGACCCAGTACTTC.

This sequence joins TRBV7-6 and TRBJ2-2, with 11 bases identical to TRBD1. CDR3 size: 19 residues. V gave up 4 bases and J gave up 0 bases; unmatched junction bases: 10. From germline, CDR1 is SGHVS and CDR2 FNYEAQ. CDR3 coding DNA: TGTGCCAGCAGCTCCACTACGGGACAGGGGGATGCGAACACCGGGGAGCTGTTTTTT. The encoded protein is CASSSTTGQGDANTGELFF.

This clonotype was found a few times. V and J are TRBV9 and TRBJ2-5, with TRBD1 identical over 7 bases. The J segment lost 2 bases and the V segment lost 0 bases, leaving 7 bases of the junction unmatched. The CDR3 runs 16 residues. Germline CDR1 SGDLS, CDR2 YYNGEE. The CDR3 loop is CASSVAPTGIQETQYF. CDR3 sequence (DNA): TGTGCCAGCAGCGTAGCTCCGACAGGGATACAAGAGACCCAGTACTTC.

This chain joins TRBV28 and TRBJ2-2; 8 bases fit TRBD2. Germline V gene data show CDR1 as MDHEN and CDR2 as SYDVKM. CDR3 length equals 17 residues. Trimming at V came to 6 bases and at J to 4 bases, leaving 13 bases not matched to a gene. CDR3 nucleotide sequence: TGTGCCAGCAGCCCCGGGGGGGGGCTGAGTGGCACCGGGGAGCTGTTTTTT. This codes for CASSPGGGLSGTGELFF.

A few counts support this clonotype. This sequence joins TRBV7-2 and TRBJ2-4, with TRBD2 as a possible D gene (6 bases). The germline V gene has CDR1 SGHTA and CDR2 FQGNSA. With 2 bases removed from V and 1 base from J, the gap between germline ends came to 9 bases. There are 15 residues in the CDR3. CDR3: CASSLTSIAKNIQYF. CDR3 coding DNA: TGTGCCAGCAGCTTAACTAGCATTGCCAAAAACATTCAGTACTTC.

The J gene is TRBJ2-5, the V gene TRBV7-2; D remains ambiguous. V was trimmed by 2 bases and J by 2 bases, leaving 9 bases between them. The CDR3 loop spans 14 amino acids. Looked up from germline, CDR1 is SGHTA and CDR2 is FQGNSA. The CDR3 DNA is TGTGCCAGCAGCTTATTGGGCAGGCAAGAGACCCAGTACTTC. This gives the protein CASSLLGRQETQYF.

Ten or more counts support this clonotype. The chain carries TRBV12-3 or TRBV12-4 and TRBJ2-2, with TRBD2 matching 7 bases. The CDR3 spans 15 residues. Trimming took 6 bases from V and 0 from J; bases not matched to a gene: 4. CDR3 sequence: CASRLGLANTGELFF. The CDR3 nucleotides are TGTGCCAGCAGACTAGGACTAGCGAACACCGGGGAGCTGTTTTTT.

Many counts were recorded for this clonotype. The germline gene is not matched at one end of the junction; a read error may be the cause. The rearrangement joins TRBV5-1 to TRBJ2-3; 7 bases fit TRBD2. This CDR3 has 16 residues. The germline gives CDR1 SGHRS, CDR2 YFSETQ. CDR3: CASSLASSGSTDTQYF. The DNA for the CDR3 is TGTGCCAGCAGCTTGGCCTCTAGCGGTTCCACAGATACGCAGTATTTT.

This clonotype has only a few counts. The rearrangement uses TRBV12-3 or TRBV12-4 and TRBJ2-3, with 8 bases fitting TRBD2. The CDR3 has 11 residues. After removal of 7 bases from V and 14 bases from J, the junction contained 8 bases not matched to a gene. This CDR3 reads CASTPGTRLYF. The CDR3 DNA sequence: TGTGCCAGCACTCCCGGGACTAGACTGTATTTT.